The 28 T cell receptor beta chains presented below share a single source sample, sequenced in a study of tumor and adjacent non-tumor tissue in lung cancer. The template was RNA from unsorted bulk tissue. More than 3 cm separated this lung sample from the edge of the tumor. The library came from three nested PCR rounds adapted from ARM-PCR protocols. TCRdb redid the calling of the multiplex PCR reads with MiXCR, one entry per CDR3 protein. Of 98,000 or so distinct CDR3 sequences listed, about 80% are singletons. The sequencing sample was made of distant non-tumor lung tissue. These receptors all stem from a man aged 60-69 years with small cell lung cancer.

Concerning this clonotype: One junction end disagrees with the germline gene, perhaps due to a read error. The J gene is TRBJ2-1, the V gene TRBV4-2, with 13 bases lining up with TRBD2. Germline V gene data show CDR1 as LGHNA and CDR2 as YNFKEQ. The CDR3 loop spans 19 amino acids. The CDR3 loop is CASSQDWRWGTSGTGEQFF. The CDR3 coding sequence is TGTGCCAGCAGCCAAGATTGGCGGTGGGGGACTAGCGGGACGGGTGAGCAGTTCTTT.

About this clonotype: At one end, the junction sequence differs from germline, possibly due to a read error. This chain connects TRBV6-5 to TRBJ2-2, with a weak D call TRBD1 (6 bases). Germline lookup yields CDR1 MNHEY and CDR2 SVGAGI. CDR3 length: 18 residues. The CDR3 bases are TGTGCCTGCAGTTATAATGCTAGGTTGTCGGGACAAACCGGGGAGCTGTTTTTT. It codes for CACSYNARLSGQTGELFF.

In the case of this clonotype: This clone may be a read error of a much larger clone one base away. The chain uses TRBV7-8 and TRBJ2-7; 8 positions match TRBD2. Germline V gene lookup returns CDR1 SGHVS and CDR2 FQNEAQ. J gave up 4 bases and V 0 bases, and 8 bases lay outside the gene matches. This CDR3 is built from 16 residues. The CDR3 DNA reads as TGTGCCAGCAGCTTAGCGCCTAGCGGGTACACTTACGAGCAGTACTTC. Amino acid sequence: CASSLAPSGYTYEQYF. Together with reference TRBV7-8 and TRBJ2-7, the CDR3 gives the full variable domain: GAGVSQSPRYKVAKRGQDVALRCDPISGHVSLFWYQQALGQGPEFLTYFQNEAQLDKSGLPSDRFFAERPEGSVSTLKIQRTQQEDSAVYLCASSLAPSGYTYEQYFGPGTRLTVT.

Concerning this clonotype itself: A much larger clone lies one base from this, so it may be a read error. This chain links TRBV28 with TRBJ1-1; unclear D gene. The CDR3 length is 14 residues. Germline CDR1 and CDR2: MDHEN and SYDVKM. The CDR3 sequence is CVSSPSLGDTEAFF. CDR3 sequence (DNA): TGTGTCAGCAGTCCGTCCCTCGGGGACACTGAAGCTTTCTTT.

The genes are TRBV2 and TRBJ2-2; D is unresolved. CDR1 SNHLY and CDR2 FYNNEI come from the germline V gene. The CDR3 covers 13 residues. Trimming pared 4 bases from V and 3 bases from J, leaving 6 bases between. The CDR3 DNA is TGTGCCAGCAGTGGCTGGCACACCGGGGAGCTGTTTTTT. Translation gives CASSGWHTGELFF.

This clonotype came up once. The chain's CDR3 is CASSYSYVAGMGSYNEQFF. The CDR3 coding sequence is TGTGCCAGCAGTTACTCCTACGTAGCGGGAATGGGTTCCTACAATGAGCAGTTCTTC. The chain carries TRBV6-5 and TRBJ2-1; TRBD2 matches 8 bases. Germline CDR1 MNHEY, CDR2 SVGAGI. The CDR3 contains 19 residues. After removal of 0 bases from V and 1 base from J, the junction contained 11 bases not matched to a gene.

Remarks on this clonotype: The junction departs from the called germline gene at one end, perhaps through a read error. DNA for the CDR3: TGTACCAGCACTTTGGGGCGGGAGGTGGTCCAGTACTTC. Its translation: CTSTLGREVVQYF. The genes are TRBV12-3 or TRBV12-4 and TRBJ2-5; 8 nucleotides match TRBD2. CDR3 length: 13 amino acids.

About this clonotype: One end of the junction is discordant with germline, which a read error may explain. The chain has TRBV4-2 and TRBJ2-2, with D possibly being TRBD2 (5 bases). Germline V gene data show CDR1 as LGHNA and CDR2 as YNFKEQ. This CDR3 is built from 16 residues. CDR3: CASSQERGLTAGELLF. The CDR3 bases are TGTGCCAGCAGCCAGGAGAGAGGACTCACTGCCGGGGAGCTGCTTTTT.

Comment on this clonotype: The junction differs from germline at one of its ends, possibly a read error. The CDR3 coding sequence is TGTGCCACCAACAGAGAGGCGGGTATAGCGGGGATGCCACCCGATGAGCAGTTCTTC. Encoded protein: CATNREAGIAGMPPDEQFF. This sequence joins TRBV15 and TRBJ2-1, with TRBD2 matching over 8 bases. Looked up from germline, CDR1 is LNHNV and CDR2 is YYDKDF (reference sequence). This CDR3 contains 19 residues.

This clonotype was seen repeatedly, ten times or more. The chain has TRBV6-6 and TRBJ2-4, with TRBD1 matching 7 bases. The CDR3 spans 15 residues. Trimming removed 6 bases from V and 5 bases from J; junction bases left unmatched: 10. In germline, CDR1 is MNHNY, CDR2 SVGAGI (reference sequence). CDR3 coding DNA: TGTGCCAGCAGCCGAGGACAGGTGACCCAAAACATTCAGTACTTC. Protein sequence: CASSRGQVTQNIQYF.

The chain recombines TRBV20-1 with TRBJ2-7, with 8 nucleotides matching TRBD1. This CDR3 has 12 residues. The germline V gene encodes CDR1 DFQATT and CDR2 SNEGSKA (reference sequence). J gave up 5 bases and V 4 bases, and 4 bases lay outside the gene matches. CDR3 sequence: CSATLQGDEQYF. The DNA of the CDR3 is TGCAGTGCTACATTACAGGGGGACGAGCAGTACTTC.

On this clonotype: This CDR3 fails to terminate in the conserved phenylalanine or tryptophan, so it likely reflects a read error. This chain uses TRBV6-1 with TRBJ2-4; 7 positions match TRBD2. The CDR3 is 14 residues long. In germline, CDR1 is MNHNS, CDR2 SASEGT. CDR3 protein: CPRSEAWEGHTQYL. The DNA of the CDR3 is TGTCCCAGAAGTGAAGCGTGGGAGGGGCACACTCAGTACCTC.

The chain couples TRBV12-3 or TRBV12-4 to TRBJ2-3; 9 bases align to TRBD1. TRBJ1-5 explains the end of the DNA better; the J call may be wrong. The CDR3 runs 12 residues. The CDR3 is CASSPDRGTQHF. CDR3 coding DNA: TGTGCCAGCAGTCCGGACAGGGGTACGCAGCATTTT.

Concerning this clonotype: Likely a read error: the CDR3 ends without its conserved phenylalanine or tryptophan. The DNA is left out, because the CDR3 cannot be placed on it with certainty; the CDR3 is given as TCRdb lists it. This chain joins TRBV28 and TRBJ2-2. Per germline, CDR1 MDHEN and CDR2 SYDVKM. The CDR3 is 15 amino acids in total, end residues counted. CDR3 amino acids: CASSPVLSNTGELFS.

The CDR3 coding sequence is TGTGCCAGCAGCCATGTTCTGAGGGCCAACTCTGGGGAGCTGTTTTTT. Translated, it gives CASSHVLRANSGELFF. J is TRBJ2-2 and V is TRBV4-2, with D perhaps TRBD2 (5 bases). This CDR3 contains 16 residues. V was cut by 3 bases and J by 8 bases, with 19 bases left in between. The germline V gene encodes CDR1 LGHNA and CDR2 YNFKEQ.

Concerning this clonotype: The junction departs from the called germline gene at one end, perhaps through a read error. The chain is built from TRBV4-1 and TRBJ2-2; TRBD1 agrees at 9 bases. The germline V gene has CDR1 MGHRA and CDR2 YSYEKL. The CDR3 has 16 residues. The CDR3 here is CASSQEGQGISGELLF. CDR3 sequence (DNA): TGCGCCAGCAGCCAAGAAGGACAGGGGATTTCCGGGGAGCTGTTATTC.

Details on this clonotype: The CDR3 end shows no conserved phenylalanine or tryptophan, and so a read error is likely. This sequence joins TRBV6-1 and TRBJ2-3; no clear D gene. V was cut by 4 bases and J by 6 bases, with 5 bases left in between. The germline V gene has CDR1 MNHNS and CDR2 SASEGT. CDR3 length: 11 amino acids. The CDR3 nucleotides read TGTGCCAGCAGTGTACTGGATACGCAGTATTAT. It encodes CASSVLDTQYY.

Concerning this clonotype: One end of the junction varies from germline; a read error may be responsible. This rearrangement joins TRBV29-1 to TRBJ2-7, with D unresolved. The CDR3 is made up of 13 amino acids. Germline-derived CDR1 and CDR2 are SQVTM and ANQGSEA. As DNA, the CDR3 is TGCAACGTTGACACCCAATCGAAGGGCGAGCAGTACTTC. Its protein product is CNVDTQSKGEQYF.

This clonotype has a count of ten or more. The genes are TRBV29-1 and TRBJ1-5; TRBD1 aligns across 11 bases. Germline CDR1 SQVTM, CDR2 ANQGSEA. V lost 7 bases, J lost 7 bases, and 6 bases stayed unmatched. The CDR3 is 13 residues long. The CDR3 sequence is CSASRDRGQPQHF. As DNA, the CDR3 is TGCAGCGCCTCTAGGGACAGGGGGCAGCCCCAGCATTTT. The full variable domain, completed using reference TRBV29-1 and TRBJ1-5, is SAVISQKPSRDICQRGTSLTIQCQVDSQVTMMFWYRQQPGQSLTLIATANQGSEATYESGFVIDKFPISRPNLTFSTLTVSNMSPEDSSIYLCSASRDRGQPQHFGDGTRLSIL.

This clonotype was seen once. The CDR3 does not end in the conserved phenylalanine or tryptophan, so this is likely a read error. The V call is TRBV29-1, the J call TRBJ2-3; 7 bases map to TRBD1. This CDR3 region has 14 residues. CDR1 is SQVTM, CDR2 ANQGSEA, per germline. V shed 3 bases, J shed 2 bases, and the junction held 5 bases outside the gene matches. The chain's CDR3 is CSVEGDRDTDTQYL. Written as DNA, the CDR3 is TGCAGCGTTGAGGGCGACAGGGACACAGATACGCAGTATCTT.

Of note for this clonotype: An end of the junction differs from the germline gene, which may be a read error. This sequence joins TRBV5-1 and TRBJ2-3; 7 nucleotides align to TRBD1. The germline V gene has CDR1 SGHRS and CDR2 YFSETQ. CDR3 length: 15 amino acids. The CDR3 sequence: CASIPVGQVTDTQYF. CDR3 coding DNA: TGCGCTAGCATCCCGGTTGGACAGGTCACAGATACGCAGTATTTT.

This clonotype is a singleton in its sample. Germline and junction disagree at one end, which may indicate a read error. The chain is built from TRBV11-3 and TRBJ2-3, with D tentatively TRBD1 (5 bases). There are 14 residues in the CDR3. Germline V lookup: CDR1 SGHNT, CDR2 YENEEA. As DNA, the CDR3 is TGTGCCAGCAGCTTAAAGGGGATAGGAGATACGCGGTATTTT. Translated, it gives CASSLKGIGDTRYF.

This clonotype was seen once. The conserved phenylalanine or tryptophan is not found at the CDR3 terminus, so this likely reflects a read error. The DNA of the CDR3 is TGTGCCAGCAGCCAAGATCGGAGGGCCAACACCGGCGAGCTGTTTTTG. Translating it yields CASSQDRRANTGELFL. V is TRBV4-2 and J is TRBJ2-2, with TRBD2 as a possible D gene (6 bases). The CDR3 is 16 residues long. The V gene's germline CDR1 is LGHNA and CDR2 YNFKEQ.

Concerning this clonotype itself: A junction end diverges from the germline sequence, so it may reflect a read error. The rearrangement uses TRBV4-2 and TRBJ2-1; D call uncertain. The germline CDR1 and CDR2 sequences are LGHNA and YNFKEQ. The CDR3 has 16 residues. In nucleotides, the CDR3 is TGTGCCAGCAGCCAAGATCTCCGGGCCCACTACGATGAGCAGTTCTTC. Its protein product is CASSQDLRAHYDEQFF.

As regards this clonotype: Germline is not matched at one junction end, which may reflect a read error. Here the CDR3 reads CVSSQGYGSGDTQYF. DNA of the CDR3: TGCGTCAGCAGCCAAGGGTACGGGAGTGGCGATACGCAGTATTTT. The rearrangement joins TRBV4-1 to TRBJ2-3; possible D gene TRBD2, 6 bases. Germline V gene data show CDR1 as MGHRA and CDR2 as YSYEKL. This CDR3 is built from 15 residues.

The J gene is TRBJ2-7, the V gene TRBV29-1; D not resolved. Germline V gene sequence: CDR1 SQVTM, CDR2 ANQGSEA. The CDR3 runs to 11 residues. DNA for the CDR3: TGCAGTATCTCGACCTCGGACGAGCAGTACTTC. Translation: CSISTSDEQYF.

As to this clonotype: A junction boundary mismatches the germline segment, possibly from a read error. This chain joins TRBV5-1 and TRBJ2-3; D might be TRBD1 (6 bases). Germline loops: CDR1 SGHRS, CDR2 YFSETQ. The CDR3 runs 15 residues. The chain's CDR3 is CASSPVGQITGTQYF. CDR3 bases: TGCGCCAGCAGCCCGGTTGGACAGATCACAGGTACGCAGTATTTT.

The V and J genes are TRBV4-1 and TRBJ2-3; 7 positions agree with TRBD2. V gave up 4 bases and J gave up 3 bases; unmatched junction bases: 13. This CDR3 region has 17 residues. Per germline, CDR1 MGHRA and CDR2 YSYEKL. The CDR3, as DNA: TGCGCCAGCAGCCTCCCAACCCTCCGGACTAGTACAGATACGCAGTATTTT. Encoded protein: CASSLPTLRTSTDTQYF.